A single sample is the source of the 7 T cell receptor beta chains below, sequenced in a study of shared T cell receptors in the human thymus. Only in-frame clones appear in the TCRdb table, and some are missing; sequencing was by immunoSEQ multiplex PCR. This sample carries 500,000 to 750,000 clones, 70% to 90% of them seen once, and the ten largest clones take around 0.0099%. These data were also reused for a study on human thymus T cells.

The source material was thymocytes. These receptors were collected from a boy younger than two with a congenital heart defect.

CDR3 residues: CASSHPGAGSPYEQYF. The CDR3 DNA sequence: TGCGCCAGCAGCCACCCAGGCGCGGGATCGCCCTACGAGCAGTACTTC. The V call is TRBV4-1, the J call TRBJ2-7; D may be TRBD2 (6 bases). From germline, CDR1 is MGHRA and CDR2 YSYEKL. Between the trimmed V and J ends, which lost 3 bases and 2 bases, there was a span of 17 bases. This CDR3 contains 16 residues.

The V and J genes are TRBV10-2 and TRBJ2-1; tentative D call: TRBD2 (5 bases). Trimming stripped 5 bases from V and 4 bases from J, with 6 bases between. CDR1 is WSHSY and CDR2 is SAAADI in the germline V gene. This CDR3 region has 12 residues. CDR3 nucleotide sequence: TGCGCCAGCAGTTCGGGGTACAATGAGCAGTTCTTC. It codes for CASSSGYNEQFF.

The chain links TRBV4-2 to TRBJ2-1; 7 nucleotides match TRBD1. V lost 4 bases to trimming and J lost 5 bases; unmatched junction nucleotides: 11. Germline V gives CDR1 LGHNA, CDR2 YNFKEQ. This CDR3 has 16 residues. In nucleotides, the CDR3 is TGTGCCAGCAGCCCCTTCCCCCGGGACAGAAACAATGAGCAGTTCTTC. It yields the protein CASSPFPRDRNNEQFF.

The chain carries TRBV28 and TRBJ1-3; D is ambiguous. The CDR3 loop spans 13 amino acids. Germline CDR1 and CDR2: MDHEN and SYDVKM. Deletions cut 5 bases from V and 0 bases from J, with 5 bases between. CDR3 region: CASSHNSGNTIYF. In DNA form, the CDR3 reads TGTGCCAGCAGTCACAACTCTGGAAACACCATATATTTT.

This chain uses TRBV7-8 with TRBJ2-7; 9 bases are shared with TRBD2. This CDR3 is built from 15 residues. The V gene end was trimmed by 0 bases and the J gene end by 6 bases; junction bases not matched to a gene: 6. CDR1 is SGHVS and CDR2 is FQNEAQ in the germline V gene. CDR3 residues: CASSLAGREGREQYF. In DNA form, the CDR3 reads TGTGCCAGCAGCTTAGCGGGGCGGGAGGGCCGCGAGCAGTACTTC.

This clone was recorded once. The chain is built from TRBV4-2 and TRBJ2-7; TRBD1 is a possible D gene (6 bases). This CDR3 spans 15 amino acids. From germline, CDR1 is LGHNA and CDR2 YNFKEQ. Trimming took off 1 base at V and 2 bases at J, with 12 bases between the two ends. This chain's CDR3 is CASSQAQQGAYEQYF. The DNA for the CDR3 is TGTGCCAGCAGCCAAGCTCAACAGGGCGCCTACGAGCAGTACTTC.

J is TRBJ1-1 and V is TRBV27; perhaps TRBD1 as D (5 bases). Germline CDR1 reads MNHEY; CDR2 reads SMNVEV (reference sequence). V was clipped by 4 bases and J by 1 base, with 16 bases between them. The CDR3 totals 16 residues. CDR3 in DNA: TGTGCCAGCAGTTCATGCCTGACGACAGAGAACACTGAAGCTTTCTTT. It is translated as CASSSCLTTENTEAFF.